Described below is a single T cell receptor (beta chain) sequence and its context. Its specificity is unknown. Generated by immunoSEQ multiplex PCR, the TCRdb table keeps only in-frame clones and is missing some. The sample includes some 11,000 clones, 70% to 80% of them seen just once. The V gene lost 3 bases and the J gene lost 5 bases, with 11 bases spanning the gap. Germline CDR1 SGDLS, CDR2 YYNGEE. The CDR3 has 13 amino acids. This sample is part of a study of OX40 agonist ivuxolimab in advanced cancers. About the study: Eligibility rules accepted prior anti-PD-1, anti-PD-L1 or anti-CTLA-4 therapy, and 30% to 40% had some. Regarding the study as a whole: Partial responders treated at 0.1-3.0 mg/kg exhibited clonal expansion among the lowest measured. Both CD4+ and CD8+ T cell populations in blood had undergone clonal expansion by week 6 at 0.1 to 3.0 mg/kg. Part of the nonresponder group also had normalized T-cell clonal expansion that was low.

The J gene is TRBJ2-5, the V gene TRBV9, with a possible D match to TRBD2 (6 bases). This TCR derives from an adult with an advanced solid tumor such as melanoma, head and neck, liver or kidney cancer. Sequencing used CD4+ or CD8+ T cells sorted from blood, obtained in a trial of the OX40 agonist ivuxolimab. The CDR3 region has the DNA TGTGCCAGCAGCGCGCGGGGAGAGGAGACCCAGTACTTC. Translated, it gives CASSARGEETQYF.